The present TCR beta chain was sequenced within a study of cytomegalovirus exposure and HLA in healthy donors. Whole-study results and caveats: Researchers left out some V segments, among them TRBV6-2 and TRBV6-3, as indistinguishable. A later analysis associated some 16,000 TCR beta sequences with HLA alleles at a 0.05 false discovery rate.

Germline-derived CDR1 and CDR2 are MNHEY and SVGAGI. The junction had 9 bases not matched to a gene; V was cut back by 9 bases and J by 5 bases. This CDR3 spans 13 amino acids. Concerning this clone itself: What it binds is unknown.

A multiplex PCR was run with 60 Vbeta primers and 13 Jbeta primers. Assay: immunoSEQ multiplex PCR; the TCRdb copy retains only in-frame clones and omits some. This sample has about 180,000 clones, with approximately 88% found just once. V is TRBV6-5 and J is TRBJ2-7; TRBD1 matches at 8 bases. The sequence came from a boy aged 2 to 10 in good health and CMV-seronegative. Sequences were obtained from PBMCs. CDR3 coding DNA: TGTGCCAGGGACCTCAGGGGGCTCGACGAGCAGTACTTC. Protein product: CARDLRGLDEQYF.